The entry that follows covers one T cell receptor (beta chain) sequence. Its specificity is unknown. This specimen comes from a study of Ad26.COV2.S vaccination and SARS-CoV-2 variants. Study overall: COV1001, an Ad26.COV2.S trial, supplied this vaccine-arm donor. Intramuscular Ad26.COV2.S doses were given once or twice, 56 days apart. General study results and limits: The placebo group had lower spike-specific TCR breadth than the vaccine recipients did.

J was trimmed by 5 bases and V by 1 base; bases with no gene match: 10. Germline CDR1 reads SGHNT; CDR2 reads YYREEE (reference sequence). The CDR3 extends over 16 amino acids. Noted treatment: approximately 18 received Ad26.COV2.S at low or high dose, single or two shots; 5 received placebo; per-sample allocation not given. Day 63 after the first injection of vaccine or placebo was the sampling time. Measured with immunoSEQ multiplex PCR; TCRdb has only the in-frame clones, and not every one. Of hundreds of thousands of clones listed, more than 75% are singletons. The material sequenced was peripheral blood, taken in a trial of Ad26.COV2.S vaccine versus placebo. The clonotype was recovered from a person between 18 and 60 years old who received the Ad26.COV2.S COVID-19 vaccine or a placebo. The V and J genes are TRBV5-4 and TRBJ1-1; 8 positions match TRBD1. Written as DNA, the CDR3 is TGTGCCAGCAGCTTGCTAGACAGGGGTTTCGGGACTGAAGCTTTCTTT. Translated, it gives CASSLLDRGFGTEAFF.